The table lists the clone carrying this TCR beta chain with many counts. As yet, its antigen is unknown. The CDR3 consists of 15 residues. The germline CDR1 and CDR2 sequences are MNHNS and SASEGT. V was clipped by 7 bases and J by 5 bases; unmatched bases: 4. TCRdb re-called the reads with MiXCR, one entry per CDR3 protein. The sample holds approximately 550,000 distinct CDR3 sequences, about 15% seen once. The data originate from a study of T cell repertoires in cytomegalovirus infection. Background on the study: Shared public TCR beta signatures pointed to both CMV infection and a matching HLA type. Study results and limitations: Carriers of CMV and the relevant HLA type were discriminated by public TCR beta frequency. Dominating the ex vivo response were TCR beta clonotypes that were CMV-specific and HLA-C-restricted.

This sequence was found in a human donor in good health (CMV status not recorded). Some clones in this sample may be carry-over from other donors' samples. The rearrangement joins TRBV6-1 to TRBJ2-2; 13 nucleotides agree with TRBD2. The source material was CD8+ T cells from PBMCs. Here the CDR3 DNA reads TGTGCCAGCACCACTAGCGGGAGGGGAACCGGGGAGCTGTTTTTT. It codes for CASTTSGRGTGELFF.